This T cell receptor beta chain was sequenced in a study of blood T cell repertoires in COVID-19. Overall study: From the United States, Italy and Spain came samples of acute and convalescent COVID-19. PBMCs, B-cell-depleted T cells, or T cells were the source of the cDNA or gDNA that made up the material.

In the original analysis: For nucleated cells, counts were estimated from reference gene primer amplification. Sequencing used immunoSEQ multiplex PCR; TCRdb keeps in-frame clones, though not all of them. The V and J calls and clone size come from that table; D and trimming were worked out from the DNA. The sample records some 150,000 clones, 70% to 90% being singletons. This CDR3 contains 15 residues. Germline loops: CDR1 SQVTM, CDR2 ANQGSEA. V lost 2 bases and J 0 bases, leaving 13 bases between the germline ends. The chain uses TRBV29-1 and TRBJ2-5, with D unclear. Material for sequencing was peripheral blood. This TCR came from a man in his forties or fifties with acute or convalescent COVID-19. CDR3 in amino acids: CSVEPSQIYQETQYF. CDR3 DNA: TGCAGCGTTGAACCAAGTCAGATATACCAAGAGACCCAGTACTTC.